This T cell receptor (beta chain) was identified during a study of blood T cell repertoires in COVID-19. The assay was immunoSEQ multiplex PCR, and TCRdb's table has in-frame clones only and misses some. The table lists 200,000 to 250,000 clones, about 84% of them singletons. V lost 5 bases, J lost 5 bases, and 1 base stayed unmatched. The CDR3 covers 12 residues. Germline V gene sequence: CDR1 LGHDT, CDR2 YNNKEL (reference sequence). Seattle patients were enrolled while actively infected and followed longitudinally. This clone was observed a handful of times. The chain combines TRBV3-1 (or the pseudogene TRBV3-2) with TRBJ1-1, with TRBD1 identical over 8 bases. This TCR was sampled from a woman older than 75 with COVID-19, enrolled during active disease. What was sequenced was peripheral blood. The CDR3 region is CASSGTGTEAFF. CDR3 bases: TGTGCCAGCAGCGGGACAGGAACTGAAGCTTTCTTT.